Here is one T cell receptor beta chain with its context. The target antigen is unknown. The data belong to a study of OX40 agonist ivuxolimab in advanced cancers. Germline assignment: CDR1 SGHVS and CDR2 FQNEAQ. The V gene lost 4 bases and the J gene lost 0 bases, with 22 bases spanning the gap. There are 19 residues in the CDR3. Sequencing used immunoSEQ multiplex PCR; TCRdb keeps in-frame clones, though not all of them. The sample carries 35,000 to 45,000 clones, about 88% recorded once. Study results and limitations: In general, CD8+ T cells held more expanded clones than CD4+ did, on average.

The J gene is TRBJ1-3, the V gene TRBV7-8, with D uncertain. This TCR was sampled from an adult with an advanced solid tumor such as melanoma, head and neck, liver or kidney cancer. The sample in question was CD4+ or CD8+ T cells sorted from blood, obtained in a trial of the OX40 agonist ivuxolimab. CDR3 amino acids: CASSSPRAGSLSSGNTIYF. The DNA for the CDR3 is TGTGCCAGCAGCTCGCCACGGGCGGGGTCCTTAAGCTCTGGAAACACCATATATTTT.